The 4 T cell receptor beta chains below were found in one sample sequenced in a study of blood T cells in healthy people across ages. A sample-barcoded 5' primer and a J-beta primer mix were used in a second PCR of roughly 7 to 12 cycles. MiXCR, applied by TCRdb to the 5' RACE reads, yields one record per CDR3 protein. Of over 1,500,000 distinct CDR3 sequences in the sample, around 50% were seen once. The sequencing sample was made of blood. Receptor source: a middle-aged woman in good health.

V usage is TRBV4-3 and J usage is TRBJ2-3, with D maybe TRBD2 (5 bases). The V and J ends lost 2 bases and 3 bases respectively, with 9 bases between them. The CDR3 covers 14 residues. Per germline, CDR1 LGHNA and CDR2 YSLEER. CDR3 protein: CASSQLLGTDTQYF. Written as DNA, the CDR3 is TGCGCCAGCAGCCAACTACTAGGGACAGATACGCAGTATTTT.

The CDR3 here is CASSQGGKAKNIQYF. CDR3 coding DNA: TGTGCCAGCAGCCAAGGGGGGAAAGCCAAAAACATTCAGTACTTC. V usage is TRBV3-1 and J usage is TRBJ2-4; the D gene could be TRBD1 or TRBD2 (5 bases each). CDR3 length: 15 amino acids. Trimming cost V 1 base and J 0 bases, with 7 bases left between them. Germline loops: CDR1 LGHDT, CDR2 YNNKEL (reference sequence).

The rearrangement joins TRBV29-1 to TRBJ2-2, with TRBD1 matching 8 bases. CDR1 is SQVTM and CDR2 is ANQGSEA in the germline V gene. The V segment lost 6 bases and the J segment 5 bases; nucleotides outside the gene matches: 5. The length of the CDR3 is 13 residues. The CDR3 sequence: CSVGDRGTGELFF. The CDR3 DNA reads TGCAGCGTAGGAGACAGGGGTACCGGGGAGCTGTTTTTT.

CDR3 sequence: CASSTPGGGKLFF. In DNA form, the CDR3 reads TGTGCCAGCAGCACTCCCGGAGGAGGGAAACTGTTTTTT. The V call is TRBV28, the J call TRBJ1-4; D not certain. This CDR3 has 13 amino acids. Trimming took off 6 bases at V and 11 bases at J, with 16 bases between the two ends. Germline CDR1 is MDHEN and CDR2 is SYDVKM.